This T cell receptor beta chain was recorded in a study of T cells in Graves' hyperthyroidism and ophthalmopathy. General study findings and limits: Most clonotypes expanded in thyroid above 0.001 were likewise present in blood.

The CDR3 covers 16 residues. Germline V lookup: CDR1 LGHNA, CDR2 YSLEER. The ends lost 1 base at V and 4 bases at J; junction bases unmatched: 9. The authors deemed Graves' hyperthyroidism stable absent ophthalmopathy progression within 18 months. Patients aged 18 to 65 had newly diagnosed hyperthyroidism of under 2 months' duration. RNA transcripts served as the template for amplifying TCR beta CDR3 regions. With the HTBI primer set, the TCR CDR3 went through a first round of RT-PCR. TCRdb re-derived calls from the multiplex PCR reads in MiXCR, one entry per CDR3 protein. The table has 450,000 to 700,000 distinct CDR3 sequences, 46% seen once. Of note for this clonotype: The antigen is unknown. A much larger clone sits a single nucleotide away, making a read error possible.

The chain uses TRBV4-3 and TRBJ2-7, with 8 bases identical to TRBD1. This TCR was sampled from a woman aged 18 to 35 with Graves' hyperthyroidism. Sequenced input: peripheral blood or thyroid tissue (not recorded which). The CDR3, as DNA: TGCGCCAGCAGCCAAGTTCGGACGGACAGGGTATACGAGCAGTACTTC. This sequence encodes CASSQVRTDRVYEQYF.